This T cell receptor (beta chain) appears in the sequencing data of a study of T cell changes during pregnancy in multiple sclerosis. Measured with immunoSEQ multiplex PCR; TCRdb has only the in-frame clones, and not every one. There are 40,000 to 55,000 clones in the sample; 80% to 95% occur only once, and 1% to 1.5% lies in the top ten. V was shortened by 5 bases and J by 5 bases, with 14 bases between the two germline ends. The CDR3 sequence is 14 residues long. CDR1 SGHNT and CDR2 YENEEA come from the germline V gene. The sequence came from a female donor with multiple sclerosis, enrolled in a pregnancy study. Sequenced material: peripheral blood. The chain has TRBV11-3 and TRBJ2-3, with D possibly TRBD2 on 5 matching bases. CDR3 in amino acids: CASSPTGVLDTQYF. The CDR3 DNA reads as TGTGCCAGCAGCCCAACCGGGGTTCTAGATACGCAGTATTTT.